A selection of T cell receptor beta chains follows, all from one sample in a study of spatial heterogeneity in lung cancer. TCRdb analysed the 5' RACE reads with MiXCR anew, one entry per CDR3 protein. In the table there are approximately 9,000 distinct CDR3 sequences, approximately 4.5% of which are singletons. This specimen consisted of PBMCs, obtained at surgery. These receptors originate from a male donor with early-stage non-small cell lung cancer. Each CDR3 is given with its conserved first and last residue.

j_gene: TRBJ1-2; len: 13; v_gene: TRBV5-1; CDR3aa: CASSSGTLYGYTF
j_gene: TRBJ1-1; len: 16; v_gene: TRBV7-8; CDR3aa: CASSLRYSLRATEAFF
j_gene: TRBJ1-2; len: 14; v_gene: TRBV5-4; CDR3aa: CASSSRDSSFGYTF
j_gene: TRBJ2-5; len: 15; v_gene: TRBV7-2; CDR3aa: CASSLAGQGQETQYF
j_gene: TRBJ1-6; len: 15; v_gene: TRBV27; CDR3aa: CASRSTLDGSSPLHF
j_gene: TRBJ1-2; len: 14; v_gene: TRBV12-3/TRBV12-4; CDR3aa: CASSLSSGPHGYTF
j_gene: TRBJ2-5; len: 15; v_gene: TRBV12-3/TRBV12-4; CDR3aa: CASSLADGSKETQYF
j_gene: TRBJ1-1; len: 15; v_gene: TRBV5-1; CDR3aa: CASSLGDGGGTEAFF
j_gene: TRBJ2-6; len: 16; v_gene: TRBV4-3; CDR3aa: CASSQGGSAGANVLTF
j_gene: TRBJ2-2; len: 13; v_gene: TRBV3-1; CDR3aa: CASTFELVGELFF
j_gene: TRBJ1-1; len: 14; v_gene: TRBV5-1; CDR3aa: CASSLEPGGLQAFF
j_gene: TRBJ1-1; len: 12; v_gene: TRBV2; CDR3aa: CASSVRNTEAFF
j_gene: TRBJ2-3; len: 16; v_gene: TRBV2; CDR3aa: CASSDSGLGLTDTQYF
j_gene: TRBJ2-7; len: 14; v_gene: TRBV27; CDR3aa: CASSSRTGPYEQYF
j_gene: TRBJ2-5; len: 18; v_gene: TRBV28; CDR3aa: CASSLGSEVRRGGETQYF
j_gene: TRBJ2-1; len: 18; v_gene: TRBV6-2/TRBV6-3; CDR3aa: CASSYSKGDHRLNNEQFF
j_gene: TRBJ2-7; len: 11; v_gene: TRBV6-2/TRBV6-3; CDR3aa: CASSHSYEQYF
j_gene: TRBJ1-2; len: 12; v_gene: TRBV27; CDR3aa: CASSLSGTGYTF
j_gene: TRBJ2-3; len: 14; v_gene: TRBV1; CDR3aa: CTSSQVRQTDTQYF
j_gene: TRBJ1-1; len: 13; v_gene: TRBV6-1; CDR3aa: CASRTTGSAEAFF
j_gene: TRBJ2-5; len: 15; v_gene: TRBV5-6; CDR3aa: CASSLLLAGAGTQYF
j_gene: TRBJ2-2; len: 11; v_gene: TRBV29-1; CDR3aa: CSVENTGELFF
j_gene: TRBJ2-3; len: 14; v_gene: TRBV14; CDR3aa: CASSLRYSTDTQYF
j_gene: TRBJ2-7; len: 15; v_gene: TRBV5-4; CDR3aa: CASRVVPGQGLEQYF
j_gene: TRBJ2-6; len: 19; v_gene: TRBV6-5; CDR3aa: CASSYSKERGRSGANVLTF
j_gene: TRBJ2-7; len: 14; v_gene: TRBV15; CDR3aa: CATSRAGRENEQYF
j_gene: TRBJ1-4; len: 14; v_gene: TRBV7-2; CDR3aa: CASSLNRVAEKLFF
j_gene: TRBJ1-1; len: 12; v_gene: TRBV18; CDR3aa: CASSQRGTEAFF
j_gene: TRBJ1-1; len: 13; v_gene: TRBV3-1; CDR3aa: CASSQVEGAEAFF
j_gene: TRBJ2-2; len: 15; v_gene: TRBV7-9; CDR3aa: CASSQSRADTGELFF
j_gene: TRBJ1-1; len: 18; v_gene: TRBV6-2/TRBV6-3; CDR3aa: CASSYTRDRILSQSEAFF
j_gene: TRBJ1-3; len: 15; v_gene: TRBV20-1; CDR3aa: CSARADSGSGNTIYF
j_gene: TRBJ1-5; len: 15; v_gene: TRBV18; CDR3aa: CASSRDRGKFDPQHF
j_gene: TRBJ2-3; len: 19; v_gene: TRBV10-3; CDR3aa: CAINQGLAGGPLLTDTQYF
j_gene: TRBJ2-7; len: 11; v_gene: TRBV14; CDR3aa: CASSETYEQYF
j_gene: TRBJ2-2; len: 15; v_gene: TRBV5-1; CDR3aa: CASSLGDTNTGELFF
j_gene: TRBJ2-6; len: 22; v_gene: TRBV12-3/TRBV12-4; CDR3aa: CASSSRSTFYGTGFSGANVLTF
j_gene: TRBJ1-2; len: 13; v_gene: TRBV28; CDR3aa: CASGSGTGKGYTF
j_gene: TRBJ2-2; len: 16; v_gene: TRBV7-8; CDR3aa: CASSVVYRRNTGELFF
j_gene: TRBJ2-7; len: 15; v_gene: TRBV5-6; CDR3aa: CASSLVVNAPYEQYF
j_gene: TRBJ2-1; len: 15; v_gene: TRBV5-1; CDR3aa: CASSVSGGDNNEQFF
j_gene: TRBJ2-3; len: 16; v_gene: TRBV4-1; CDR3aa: CASSQWTSGSTDTQYF
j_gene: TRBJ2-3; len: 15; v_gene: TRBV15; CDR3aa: CATSGGGSGENTQYF
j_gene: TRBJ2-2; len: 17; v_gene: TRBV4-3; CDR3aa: CASSQDLASGGAGELFF
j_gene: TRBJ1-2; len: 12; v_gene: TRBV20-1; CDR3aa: CSARDRAYGYTF
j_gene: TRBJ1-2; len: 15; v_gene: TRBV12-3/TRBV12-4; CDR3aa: CASSPGQAANYGYTF
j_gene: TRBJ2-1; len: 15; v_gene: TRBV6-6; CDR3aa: CASSYFGIGSGEQFF
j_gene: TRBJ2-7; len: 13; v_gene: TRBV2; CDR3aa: CASRHRSPYEQYF
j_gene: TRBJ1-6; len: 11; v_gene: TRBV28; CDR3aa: CASSSHSPLHF
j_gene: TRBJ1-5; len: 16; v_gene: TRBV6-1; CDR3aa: CASSENWMGFNQPQHF
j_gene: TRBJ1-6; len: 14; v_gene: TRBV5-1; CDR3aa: CASSLEGQGSPLHF
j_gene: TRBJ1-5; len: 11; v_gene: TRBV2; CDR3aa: CASSDNQPQHF
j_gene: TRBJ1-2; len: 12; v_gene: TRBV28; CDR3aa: CASGGARYGYTF